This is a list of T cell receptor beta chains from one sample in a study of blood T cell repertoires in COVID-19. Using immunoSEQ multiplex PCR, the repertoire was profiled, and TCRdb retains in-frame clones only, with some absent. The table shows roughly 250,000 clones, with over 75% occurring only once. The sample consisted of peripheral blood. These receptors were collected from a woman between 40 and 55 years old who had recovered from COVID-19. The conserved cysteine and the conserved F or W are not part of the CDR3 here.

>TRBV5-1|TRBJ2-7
ASSSRQGPRAYEQY
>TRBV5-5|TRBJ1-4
ASSWVEGQGAYSNQKLF
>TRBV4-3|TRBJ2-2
ASSQGYTGATGELF
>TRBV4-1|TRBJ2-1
ASGPAPGPYNEQF
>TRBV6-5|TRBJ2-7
ASTNAAGGRNEQY
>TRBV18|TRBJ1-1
ASSPGQVPDEAF
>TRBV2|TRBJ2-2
ASTREGDTGELF
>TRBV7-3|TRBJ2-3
ASSRSGGLAADTQY
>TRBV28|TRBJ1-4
ASSPPAGGGDEKLF
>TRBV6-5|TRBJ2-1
ASRETSGGYNEQF
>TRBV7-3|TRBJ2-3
ASSWAGATDTQY
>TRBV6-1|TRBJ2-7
ASSDRQGLEQY
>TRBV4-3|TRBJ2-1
ASSQEVSGGDNEQF
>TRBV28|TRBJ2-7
ASSPGQGGGDEQY
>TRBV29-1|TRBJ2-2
SVGQINTGELF
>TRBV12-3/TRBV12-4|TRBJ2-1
ASSPGTGLL
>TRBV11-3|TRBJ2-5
ASSLGMRGEGY
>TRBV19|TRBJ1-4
ASSRQGAANEKLF
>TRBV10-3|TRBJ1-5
AISEGAALNQPQH
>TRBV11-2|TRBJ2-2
ASSQQGPGELF
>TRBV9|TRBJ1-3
ASSARSQPGSGNTIY
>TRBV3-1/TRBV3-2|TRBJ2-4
ASSHRNSGRGDNIQY
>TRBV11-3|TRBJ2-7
ASSLDPGDNEQY
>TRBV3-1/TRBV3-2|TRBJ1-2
ASSPEGRHGYT
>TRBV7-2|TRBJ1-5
ASSLTGTGSNQPQH
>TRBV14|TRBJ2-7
ASSPDPRRGYEQY
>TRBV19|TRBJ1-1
ASSAAGSRLNTEAF
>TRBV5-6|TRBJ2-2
ASSAGTGVTGELF
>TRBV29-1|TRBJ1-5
SVSTDTSNQPQH
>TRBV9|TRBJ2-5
ASSVARGRGETQY
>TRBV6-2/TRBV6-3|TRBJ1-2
ASSYWNGGLYGYT
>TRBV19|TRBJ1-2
ASSTNNLYGYT
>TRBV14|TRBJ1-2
ASSQGQGASYGYT
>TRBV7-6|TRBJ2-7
ASTNAGEQY
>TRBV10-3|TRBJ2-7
AISESAGGYEQY
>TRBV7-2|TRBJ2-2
ASSNGTSGRNTGELF